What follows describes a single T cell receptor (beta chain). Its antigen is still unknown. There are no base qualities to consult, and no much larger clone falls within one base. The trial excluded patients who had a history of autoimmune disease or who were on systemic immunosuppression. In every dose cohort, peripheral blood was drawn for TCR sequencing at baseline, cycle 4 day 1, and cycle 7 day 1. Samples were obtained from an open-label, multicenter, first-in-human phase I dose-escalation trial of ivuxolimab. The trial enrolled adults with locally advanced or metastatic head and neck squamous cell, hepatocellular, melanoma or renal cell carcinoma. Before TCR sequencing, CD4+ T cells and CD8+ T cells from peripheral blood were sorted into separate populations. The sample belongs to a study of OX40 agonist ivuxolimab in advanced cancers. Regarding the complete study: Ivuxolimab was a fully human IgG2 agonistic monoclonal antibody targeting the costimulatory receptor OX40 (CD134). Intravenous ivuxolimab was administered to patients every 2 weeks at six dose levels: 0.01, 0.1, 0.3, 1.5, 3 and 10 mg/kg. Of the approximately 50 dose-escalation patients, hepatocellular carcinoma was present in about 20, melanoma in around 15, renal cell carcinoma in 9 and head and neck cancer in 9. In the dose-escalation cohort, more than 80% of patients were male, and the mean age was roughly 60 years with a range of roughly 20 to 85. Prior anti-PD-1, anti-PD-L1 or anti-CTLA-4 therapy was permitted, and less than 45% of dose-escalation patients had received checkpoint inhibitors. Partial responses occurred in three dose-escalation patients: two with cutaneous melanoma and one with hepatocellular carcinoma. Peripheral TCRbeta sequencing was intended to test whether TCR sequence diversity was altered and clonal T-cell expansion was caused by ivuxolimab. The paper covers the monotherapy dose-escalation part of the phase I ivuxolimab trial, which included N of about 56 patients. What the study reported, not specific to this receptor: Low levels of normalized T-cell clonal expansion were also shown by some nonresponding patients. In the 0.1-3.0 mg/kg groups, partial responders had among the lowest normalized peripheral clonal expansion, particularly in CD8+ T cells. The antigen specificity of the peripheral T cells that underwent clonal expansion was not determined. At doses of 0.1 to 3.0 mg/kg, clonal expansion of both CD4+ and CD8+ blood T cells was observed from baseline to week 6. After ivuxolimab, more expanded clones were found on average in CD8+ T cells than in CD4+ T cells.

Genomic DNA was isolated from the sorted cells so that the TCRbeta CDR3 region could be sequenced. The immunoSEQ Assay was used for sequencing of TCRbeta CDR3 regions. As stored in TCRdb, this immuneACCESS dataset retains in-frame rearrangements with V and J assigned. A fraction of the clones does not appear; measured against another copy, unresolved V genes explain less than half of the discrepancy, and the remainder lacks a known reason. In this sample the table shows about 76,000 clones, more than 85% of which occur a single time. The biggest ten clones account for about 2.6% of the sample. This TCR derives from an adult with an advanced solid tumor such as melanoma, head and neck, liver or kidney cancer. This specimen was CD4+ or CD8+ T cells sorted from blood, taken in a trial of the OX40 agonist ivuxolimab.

The CDR3 protein: CASRLLDRDDEKLFF. The DNA sequence follows: TGTGCCAGCAGACTCCTGGACAGGGATGATGAAAAACTGTTTTTT. The chain is assembled from TRBV6-5 and TRBJ1-4, and 8 bases in between align with TRBD1. Germline trimming amounts to 6 bases on V and 6 bases on J, with 9 as the count of junction bases outside the gene matches. The CDR3 holds 15 amino acids from the cysteine to the phenylalanine. Of all the DNA, just the CDR3 is kept, 45 bases in frame from base 1. The germline V gene supplies CDR1 MNHEY and CDR2 SVGAGI.